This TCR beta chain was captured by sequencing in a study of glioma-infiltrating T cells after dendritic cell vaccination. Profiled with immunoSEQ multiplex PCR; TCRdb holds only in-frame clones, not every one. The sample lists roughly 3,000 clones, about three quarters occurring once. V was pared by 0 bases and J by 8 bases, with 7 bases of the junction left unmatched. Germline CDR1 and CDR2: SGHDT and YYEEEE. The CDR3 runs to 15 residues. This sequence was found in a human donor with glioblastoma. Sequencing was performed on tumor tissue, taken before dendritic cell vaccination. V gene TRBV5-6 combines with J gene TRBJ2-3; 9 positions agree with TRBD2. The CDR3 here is CASSLESRGGGTQYF. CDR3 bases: TGTGCCAGCAGCTTGGAGTCGCGGGGGGGCGGTACGCAGTATTTT. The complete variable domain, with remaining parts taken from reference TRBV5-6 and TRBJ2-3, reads DAGVTQSPTHLIKTRGQQVTLRCSPKSGHDTVSWYQQALGQGPQFIFQYYEEEERQRGNFPDRFSGHQFPNYSSELNVNALLLGDSALYLCASSLESRGGGTQYFGPGTRLTVL.